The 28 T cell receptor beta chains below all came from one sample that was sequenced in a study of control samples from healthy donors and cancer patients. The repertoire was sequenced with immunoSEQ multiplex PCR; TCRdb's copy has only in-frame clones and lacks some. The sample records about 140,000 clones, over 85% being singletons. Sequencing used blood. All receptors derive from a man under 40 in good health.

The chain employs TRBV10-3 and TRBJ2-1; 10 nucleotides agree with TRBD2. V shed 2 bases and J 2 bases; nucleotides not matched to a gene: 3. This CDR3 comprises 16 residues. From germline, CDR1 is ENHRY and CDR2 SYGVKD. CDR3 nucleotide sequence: TGTGCCATCAGTGAGACTAGCGGGATACCCTACAATGAGCAGTTCTTC. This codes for CAISETSGIPYNEQFF.

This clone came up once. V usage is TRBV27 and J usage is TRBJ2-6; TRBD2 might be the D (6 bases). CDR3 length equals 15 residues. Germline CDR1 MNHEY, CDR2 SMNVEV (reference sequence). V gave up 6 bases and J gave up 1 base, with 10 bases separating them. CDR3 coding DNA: TGTGCCAGCAGGGGACTGGCTTCTGGGGCCAACGTCCTGACTTTC. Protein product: CASRGLASGANVLTF.

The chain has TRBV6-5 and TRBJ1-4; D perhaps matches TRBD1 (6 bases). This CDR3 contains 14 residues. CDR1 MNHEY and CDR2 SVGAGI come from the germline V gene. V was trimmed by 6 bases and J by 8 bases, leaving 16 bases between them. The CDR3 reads CASSRSGGHEKLFF. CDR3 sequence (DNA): TGTGCCAGCAGCCGCAGCGGGGGGCACGAAAAACTGTTTTTT.

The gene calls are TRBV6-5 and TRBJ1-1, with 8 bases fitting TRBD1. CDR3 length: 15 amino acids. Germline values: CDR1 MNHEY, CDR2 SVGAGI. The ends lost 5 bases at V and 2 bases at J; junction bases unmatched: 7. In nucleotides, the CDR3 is TGTGCCAGCAGTCACAGGGGGTTTGGAAACACTGAAGCTTTCTTT. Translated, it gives CASSHRGFGNTEAFF.

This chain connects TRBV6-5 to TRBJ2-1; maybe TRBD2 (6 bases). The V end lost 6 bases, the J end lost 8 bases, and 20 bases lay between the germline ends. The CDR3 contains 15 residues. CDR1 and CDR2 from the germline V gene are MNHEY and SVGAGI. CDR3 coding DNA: TGTGCCAGCAGCGCCGGGACTGGGGTTTCAGATGAGCAGTTCTTC. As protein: CASSAGTGVSDEQFF.

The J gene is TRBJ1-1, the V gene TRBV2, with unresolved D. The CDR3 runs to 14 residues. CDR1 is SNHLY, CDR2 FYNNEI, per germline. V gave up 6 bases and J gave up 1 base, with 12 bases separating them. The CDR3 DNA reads TGTGCCAGCAGACGAGATACAGAGAACACTGAAGCTTTCTTT. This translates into CASRRDTENTEAFF.

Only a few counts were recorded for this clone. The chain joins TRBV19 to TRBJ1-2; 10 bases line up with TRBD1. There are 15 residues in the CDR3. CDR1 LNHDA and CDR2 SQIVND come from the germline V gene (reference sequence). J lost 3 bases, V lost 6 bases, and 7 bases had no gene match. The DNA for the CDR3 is TGTGCCAGTAGAGATTTGGGACAGGGGTACTATGGCTACACCTTC. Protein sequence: CASRDLGQGYYGYTF.

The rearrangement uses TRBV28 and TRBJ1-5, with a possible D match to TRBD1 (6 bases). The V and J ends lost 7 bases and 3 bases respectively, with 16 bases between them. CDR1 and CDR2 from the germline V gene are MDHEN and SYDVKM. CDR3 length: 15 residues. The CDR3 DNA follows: TGTGCCAGCAACCGAGGGGGGGCCGTCAATCAGCCCCAGCATTTT. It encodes CASNRGGAVNQPQHF.

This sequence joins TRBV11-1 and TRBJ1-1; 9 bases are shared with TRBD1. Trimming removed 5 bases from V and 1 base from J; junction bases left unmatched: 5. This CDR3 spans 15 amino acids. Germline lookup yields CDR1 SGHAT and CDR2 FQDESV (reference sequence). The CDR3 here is CASSPGQGRNTEAFF. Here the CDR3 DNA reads TGTGCCAGCAGCCCGGGACAGGGAAGGAACACTGAAGCTTTCTTT. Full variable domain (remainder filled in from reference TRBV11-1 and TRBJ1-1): EAEVAQSPRYKITEKSQAVAFWCDPISGHATLYWYRQILGQGPELLVQFQDESVVDDSQLPKDRFSAERLKGVDSTLKIQPAELGDSAMYLCASSPGQGRNTEAFFGQGTRLTVV.

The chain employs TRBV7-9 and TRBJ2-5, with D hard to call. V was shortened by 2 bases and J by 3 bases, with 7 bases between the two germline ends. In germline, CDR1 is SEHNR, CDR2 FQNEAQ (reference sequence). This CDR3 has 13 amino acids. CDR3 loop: CASSLMAEETQYF. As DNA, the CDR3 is TGTGCCAGCAGCTTAATGGCAGAAGAGACCCAGTACTTC.

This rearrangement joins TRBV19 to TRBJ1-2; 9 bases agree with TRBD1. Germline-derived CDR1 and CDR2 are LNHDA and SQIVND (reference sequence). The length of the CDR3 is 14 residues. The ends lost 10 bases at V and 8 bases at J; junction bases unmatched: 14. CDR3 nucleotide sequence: TGTGCCACCAAAGGGACAGGGACTTCTATGGGCTACACCTTC. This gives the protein CATKGTGTSMGYTF.

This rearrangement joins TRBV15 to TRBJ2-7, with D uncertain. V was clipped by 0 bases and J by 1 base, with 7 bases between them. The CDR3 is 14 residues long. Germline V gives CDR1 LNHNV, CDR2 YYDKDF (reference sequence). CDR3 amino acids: CATSRDESSYEQYF. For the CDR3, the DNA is TGTGCCACCAGCAGAGATGAGTCTTCCTACGAGCAGTACTTC.

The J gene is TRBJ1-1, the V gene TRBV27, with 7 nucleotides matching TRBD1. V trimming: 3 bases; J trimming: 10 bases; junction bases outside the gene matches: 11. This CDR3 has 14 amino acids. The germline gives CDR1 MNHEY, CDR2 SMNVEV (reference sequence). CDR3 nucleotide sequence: TGTGCCAGCAGTTTTCTGGCAGGGGGGAGAACAGCTTTCTTT. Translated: CASSFLAGGRTAFF.

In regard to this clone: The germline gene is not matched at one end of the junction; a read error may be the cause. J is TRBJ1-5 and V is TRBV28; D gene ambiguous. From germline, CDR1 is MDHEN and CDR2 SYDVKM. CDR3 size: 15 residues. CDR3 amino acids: CASSPPGFSNHPQHF. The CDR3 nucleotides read TGTGCCAGCAGCCCCCCGGGTTTTTCCAATCATCCCCAGCATTTT.

The CDR3 bases are TGTGCCAGCAGGTCAAATGAAAAACTGTTTTTT. This encodes CASRSNEKLFF. The rearrangement joins TRBV28 to TRBJ1-4; D unresolved. This CDR3 is 11 amino acids long. V was shortened by 6 bases and J by 5 bases, with 4 bases between the two germline ends. Germline V gene sequence: CDR1 MDHEN, CDR2 SYDVKM.

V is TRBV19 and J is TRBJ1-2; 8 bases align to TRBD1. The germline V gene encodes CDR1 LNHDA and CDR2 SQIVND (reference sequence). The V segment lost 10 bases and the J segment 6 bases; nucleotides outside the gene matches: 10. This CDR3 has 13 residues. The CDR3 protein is CATDDRGVNGYTF. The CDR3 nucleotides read TGTGCCACAGATGACAGGGGTGTAAATGGCTACACCTTC.

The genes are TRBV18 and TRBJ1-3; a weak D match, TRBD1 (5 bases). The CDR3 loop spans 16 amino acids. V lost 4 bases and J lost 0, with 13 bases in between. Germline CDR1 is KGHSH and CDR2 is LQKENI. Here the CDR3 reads CASSLRKDSSGNTIYF. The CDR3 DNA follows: TGTGCCAGCTCACTACGGAAAGACAGCTCTGGAAACACCATATATTTT. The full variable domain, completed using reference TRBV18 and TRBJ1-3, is NAGVMQNPRHLVRRRGQEARLRCSPMKGHSHVYWYRQLPEEGLKFMVYLQKENIIDESGMPKERFSAEFPKEGPSILRIQQVVRGDSAAYFCASSLRKDSSGNTIYFGEGSWLTVV.

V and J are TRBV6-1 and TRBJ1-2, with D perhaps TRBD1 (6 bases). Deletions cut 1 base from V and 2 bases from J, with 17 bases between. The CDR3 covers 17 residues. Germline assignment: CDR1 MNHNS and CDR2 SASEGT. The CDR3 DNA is TGTGCCAGCAGTGAAGGGCCAGGGGAGGCCGCGAACTATGGCTACACCTTC. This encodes CASSEGPGEAANYGYTF.

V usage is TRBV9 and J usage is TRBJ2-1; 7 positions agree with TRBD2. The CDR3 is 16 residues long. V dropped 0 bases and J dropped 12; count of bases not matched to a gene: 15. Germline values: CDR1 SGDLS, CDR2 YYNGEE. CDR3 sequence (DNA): TGTGCCAGCAGCGTAGCTTCGGGGGGTCTTGGTAGGATGCAGTTCTTC. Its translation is CASSVASGGLGRMQFF.

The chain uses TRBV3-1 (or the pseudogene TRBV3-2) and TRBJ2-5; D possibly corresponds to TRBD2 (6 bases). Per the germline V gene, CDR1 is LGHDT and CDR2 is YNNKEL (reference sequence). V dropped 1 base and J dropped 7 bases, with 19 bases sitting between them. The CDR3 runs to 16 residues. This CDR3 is CASSQGVATSSGTQYF. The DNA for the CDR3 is TGTGCCAGCAGCCAAGGCGTCGCGACTAGTTCGGGGACCCAGTACTTC.

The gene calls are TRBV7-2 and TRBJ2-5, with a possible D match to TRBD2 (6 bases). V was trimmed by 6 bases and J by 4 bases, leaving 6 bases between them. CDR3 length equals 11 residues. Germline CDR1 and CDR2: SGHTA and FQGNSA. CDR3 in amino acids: CASSSGETQYF. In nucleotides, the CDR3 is TGTGCCAGCAGTAGCGGAGAGACCCAGTACTTC. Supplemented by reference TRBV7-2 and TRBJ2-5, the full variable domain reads GAGVSQSPSNKVTEKGKDVELRCDPISGHTALYWYRQSLGQGLEFLIYFQGNSAPDKSGLPSDRFSAERTGGSVSTLTIQRTQQEDSAVYLCASSSGETQYFGPGTRLLVL.

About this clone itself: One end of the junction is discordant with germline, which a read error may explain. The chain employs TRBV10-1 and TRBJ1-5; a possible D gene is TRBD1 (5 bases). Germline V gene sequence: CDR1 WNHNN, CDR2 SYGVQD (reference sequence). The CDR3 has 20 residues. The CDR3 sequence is CASSESVRFGHKYSNQPRHF. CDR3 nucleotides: TGCGCCAGCAGTGAGTCGGTCCGGTTTGGACACAAGTATAGCAATCAGCCCCGGCATTTT.

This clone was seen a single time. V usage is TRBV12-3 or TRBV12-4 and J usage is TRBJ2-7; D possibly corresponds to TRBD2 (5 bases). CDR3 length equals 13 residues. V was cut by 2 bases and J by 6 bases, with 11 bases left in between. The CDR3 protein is CASSLQGGREQYF. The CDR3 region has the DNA TGTGCCAGCAGTTTACAAGGAGGCCGCGAGCAGTACTTC.

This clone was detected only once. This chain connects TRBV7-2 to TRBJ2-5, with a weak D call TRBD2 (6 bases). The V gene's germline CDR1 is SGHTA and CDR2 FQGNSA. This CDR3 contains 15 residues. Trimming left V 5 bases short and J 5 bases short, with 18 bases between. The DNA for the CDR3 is TGTGCCAGCAGCCCGGACTACGGGAGCCAGGAGACCCAGTACTTC. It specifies CASSPDYGSQETQYF.

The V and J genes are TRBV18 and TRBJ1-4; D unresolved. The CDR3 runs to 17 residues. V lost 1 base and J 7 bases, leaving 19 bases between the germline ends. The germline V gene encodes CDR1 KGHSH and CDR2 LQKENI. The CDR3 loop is CASSPQYQGFLSEKLFF. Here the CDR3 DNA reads TGTGCCAGCTCACCACAATATCAAGGGTTCTTATCTGAAAAACTGTTTTTT.

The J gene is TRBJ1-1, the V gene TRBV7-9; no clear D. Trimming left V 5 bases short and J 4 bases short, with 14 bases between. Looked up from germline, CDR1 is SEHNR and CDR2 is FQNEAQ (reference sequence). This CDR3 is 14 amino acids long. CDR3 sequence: CASSQDSVRTEAFF. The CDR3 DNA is TGTGCCAGCAGCCAGGATTCGGTTCGCACTGAAGCTTTCTTT.

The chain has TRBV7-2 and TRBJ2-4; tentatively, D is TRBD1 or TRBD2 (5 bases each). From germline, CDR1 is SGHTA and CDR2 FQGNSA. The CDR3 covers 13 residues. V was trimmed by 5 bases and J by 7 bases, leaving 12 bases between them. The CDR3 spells CASSPPEGNIQYF. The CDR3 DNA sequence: TGTGCCAGCAGCCCCCCAGAGGGGAACATTCAGTACTTC.

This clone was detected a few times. The CDR3: CSVEGNQETQYF. The DNA of the CDR3 is TGCAGCGTTGAAGGGAACCAAGAGACCCAGTACTTC. The chain employs TRBV29-1 and TRBJ2-5; D is unclear. The CDR3 has 12 amino acids. Per the germline V gene, CDR1 is SQVTM and CDR2 is ANQGSEA. The V end was cut by 1 base, the J end by 0 bases, with 3 bases between. Full variable domain (missing parts from reference TRBV29-1 and TRBJ2-5): SAVISQKPSRDICQRGTSLTIQCQVDSQVTMMFWYRQQPGQSLTLIATANQGSEATYESGFVIDKFPISRPNLTFSTLTVSNMSPEDSSIYLCSVEGNQETQYFGPGTRLLVL.